The rows below give T cell receptor beta chains drawn from one sample of a study of T cells after yellow fever vaccination. TCRdb ran MiXCR on the 5' RACE reads and lists one entry per CDR3 protein. Here the sample spans 450,000 to 600,000 distinct CDR3 sequences, approximately 15% being singletons. This specimen consisted of PBMCs, obtained on the day of the yellow fever booster vaccination. Source of these receptors: a man aged 25-45 years who received the YFV17D yellow fever vaccine. The CDR3 runs from the conserved cysteine through the conserved F or W. Fields, in order: V gene, clone size, D gene, J gene, CDR3 protein, CDR3 DNA. A D gene is named only where the DNA matches it firmly. Size is stated for part of the rows, as once, few or many counts, or as a class when the clone is expanded.

>TRBV19|-|-|TRBJ1-1
CASSIVDRKNSEAFF
TGTGCCAGTAGTATAGTTGACAGGAAGAACTCTGAAGCTTTCTTT
>TRBV5-1|-|-|TRBJ2-3
CASSLVAVAASTDTQYF
TGCGCCAGCAGCTTGGTGGCCGTAGCGGCCTCCACAGATACGCAGTATTTT
>TRBV5-1|many|-|TRBJ1-1
CASSLDTEAFF
TGCGCCAGCAGCTTGGACACTGAAGCTTTCTTT
>TRBV20-1|-|TRBD2|TRBJ2-1
CSAGTNSYNEQFF
TGCAGTGCCGGGACTAACTCCTACAATGAGCAGTTCTTC
>TRBV6-1|-|-|TRBJ1-3
CASTPVYSGNTIYF
TGTGCCAGCACCCCAGTTTACTCTGGAAACACCATATATTTT
>TRBV7-2|few|-|TRBJ1-5
CASSPTQGHQPQHF
TGTGCCAGCAGCCCAACACAGGGTCATCAGCCCCAGCATTTT
>TRBV2|few|TRBD1|TRBJ1-5
CATTGQRNQPQHF
TGTGCCACAACGGGACAGCGCAATCAGCCCCAGCATTTT
>TRBV20-1|many|TRBD2|TRBJ2-3
CSARPTSGRAVTDTQYF
TGCAGTGCTAGGCCGACTAGCGGGAGGGCGGTCACAGATACGCAGTATTTT
>TRBV14|few|TRBD1|TRBJ1-1
CASSQEFVGTGKRAEAFF
TGTGCCAGCAGCCAAGAATTTGTGGGGACAGGGAAAAGAGCTGAAGCTTTCTTT
>TRBV19|few|TRBD2|TRBJ2-4
CASRPRGGENIQYF
TGTGCCAGCCGCCCTCGGGGGGGGGAAAACATTCAGTACTTC
>TRBV19|few|-|TRBJ1-3
CASSNPGNTIYF
TGTGCCAGTAGTAACCCTGGAAACACCATATATTTT
>TRBV20-1|few|-|TRBJ2-5
CSAGPGKETQYF
TGCAGTGCTGGTCCAGGGAAGGAGACCCAGTACTTC
>TRBV3-1|-|TRBD1|TRBJ2-5
CASSQDETGYETQYF
TGTGCCAGCAGCCAAGATGAGACAGGGTACGAGACCCAGTACTTC
>TRBV14|few|-|TRBJ1-2
CASSQGGGMVYGYTF
TGTGCCAGCAGCCAAGGGGGAGGCATGGTCTATGGCTACACCTTC
>TRBV20-1|-|-|TRBJ1-6
CSASPGWNNSPLHF
TGCAGTGCTAGCCCAGGGTGGAATAATTCACCCCTCCACTTT
>TRBV7-8|-|-|TRBJ2-7
CASSYRGVFAYEQYF
TGTGCCAGCAGTTATCGCGGGGTTTTCGCCTACGAGCAGTACTTC
>TRBV28|many|-|TRBJ2-1
CASRLRGGPYNEQFF
TGTGCCAGCAGGCTCAGGGGAGGGCCCTACAATGAGCAGTTCTTC
>TRBV5-1|many|TRBD2|TRBJ2-1
CASSLGGRTENEQFF
TGCGCCAGCAGCTTAGGCGGGAGGACTGAAAATGAGCAGTTCTTC
>TRBV4-3|few|TRBD2|TRBJ2-7
CASSLGTSGSSYEQYF
TGCGCCAGCAGCCTTGGGACTAGCGGGAGTTCCTACGAGCAGTACTTC
>TRBV7-9|few|-|TRBJ2-2
CASSPGTTGNTGELFF
TGTGCCAGCAGCCCCGGCACAACGGGGAACACCGGGGAGCTGTTTTTT
>TRBV7-9|few|TRBD1|TRBJ1-2
CASSGEDRGYTF
TGTGCCAGCAGCGGGGAGGACAGGGGCTACACCTTC
>TRBV7-2|-|TRBD1|TRBJ1-2
CASSSTLGGQGAGGYTF
TGTGCCAGCAGCTCCACCCTGGGGGGGCAGGGGGCGGGTGGCTACACCTTC
>TRBV3-1|few|TRBD1|TRBJ2-7
CASSHKAWTGIEQYF
TGTGCCAGCAGTCACAAGGCGTGGACAGGGATCGAGCAGTACTTC
>TRBV7-9|few|TRBD2|TRBJ2-2
CASSLILAGAGELFF
TGTGCCAGCAGCTTAATACTAGCGGGAGCCGGGGAGCTGTTTTTT
>TRBV27|few|TRBD2|TRBJ2-7
CASQHWTSGSYEQYF
TGTGCCAGCCAGCATTGGACTAGCGGGAGTTACGAGCAGTACTTC
>TRBV5-1|-|-|TRBJ2-7
CASSGGGTPISEQYF
TGCGCCAGCAGCGGGGGGGGGACACCCATCTCCGAGCAGTACTTC
>TRBV5-1|few|-|TRBJ1-2
CASSLDHLIYGYTF
TGCGCCAGCAGCTTGGATCACCTTATCTATGGCTACACCTTC
>TRBV29-1|-|-|TRBJ2-1
CSVDGQGYNEQFF
TGCAGCGTTGACGGTCAGGGATACAATGAGCAGTTCTTC
>TRBV5-1|many|-|TRBJ2-1
CASSLEGWAYNEQFF
TGCGCCAGCAGCTTGGAGGGGTGGGCCTACAATGAGCAGTTCTTC
>TRBV6-1|few|-|TRBJ2-2
CASSSRQGGGGELFF
TGTGCCAGCAGCTCAAGACAGGGAGGCGGCGGGGAGCTGTTTTTT
>TRBV27|few|-|TRBJ2-1
CASQSAGYYNEQFF
TGTGCCAGCCAGTCGGCGGGATATTACAATGAGCAGTTCTTC
>TRBV11-2|-|TRBD2|TRBJ2-3
CASRRNGAGVSSDTQYF
TGTGCCAGCAGACGCAACGGCGCGGGGGTTTCCTCAGATACGCAGTATTTT
>TRBV29-1|few|TRBD1|TRBJ2-3
CSVFPGQGNTDTQYF
TGCAGCGTTTTCCCGGGACAGGGCAACACAGATACGCAGTATTTT
>TRBV9|-|-|TRBJ2-2
CASSVMGAARELFF
TGTGCCAGCAGCGTAATGGGAGCGGCTAGGGAGCTGTTTTTT
>TRBV20-1|-|-|TRBJ2-3
CSARDVEGTDTQYF
TGCAGTGCTAGAGACGTAGAGGGCACAGATACGCAGTATTTT
>TRBV7-2|-|-|TRBJ2-5
CASAGPPQETQYF
TGTGCCAGCGCCGGCCCCCCACAAGAGACCCAGTACTTC
>TRBV4-1|few|TRBD2|TRBJ2-1
CASSQGILGTSGRAWGNEQFF
TGCGCCAGCAGCCAAGGGATTTTAGGGACTAGCGGGAGGGCCTGGGGCAATGAGCAGTTCTTC
>TRBV12-3/TRBV12-4|many|TRBD2|TRBJ2-7
CASSLASGYEQYF
TGTGCCAGCAGTTTGGCTAGCGGCTACGAGCAGTACTTC
>TRBV7-2|-|-|TRBJ2-7
CASSFGWRVYEQYF
TGTGCCAGCAGCTTTGGTTGGAGGGTCTACGAGCAGTACTTC
>TRBV6-1|-|-|TRBJ2-5
CASSETETQYF
TGTGCCAGCAGTGAAACCGAGACCCAGTACTTC
>TRBV5-1|-|TRBD1|TRBJ2-1
CASSLFETGAYNELFF
TGCGCCAGCAGCTTGTTCGAGACAGGGGCTTACAATGAGCTGTTCTTC
>TRBV27|few|-|TRBJ1-1
CASSPRGNTEAFF
TGTGCCAGCAGTCCCAGGGGGAACACTGAAGCTTTCTTT
>TRBV24-1|-|TRBD2|TRBJ2-5
CATSDSPGRGQETQYF
TGTGCCACCAGTGATTCCCCAGGGAGGGGCCAAGAGACCCAGTACTTC
>TRBV6-2/TRBV6-3|-|TRBD1|TRBJ2-3
CATAGTGTGFGTDTQYF
TGTGCCACCGCCGGGACAGGGACGGGTTTTGGCACAGATACGCAGTATTTT
>TRBV29-1|many|-|TRBJ2-7
CSASPYAGAGEQYF
TGCAGCGCTTCTCCATATGCTGGTGCGGGGGAGCAGTACTTC